The clone carrying this T cell receptor beta chain was counted only a few times. Its antigen is unidentified. The data originate from a study of blood T cells in healthy people across ages. Study-wide findings and caveats: Diversity of TCR beta per million T cells declined in a roughly linear way with age. A greater number of naive CD4+ cells and higher diversity distinguished long-lived donors from aged donors.

Between the trimmed V and J ends, which lost 2 bases and 9 bases, there was a span of 6 bases. The CDR3 is made up of 11 amino acids. The germline V gene has CDR1 SGHRS and CDR2 YFSETQ. Alongside a J-beta primer mix, a sample-barcoded 5' primer served in a second PCR lasting roughly 7 to 11 cycles. Each CDR3 protein gets one entry after TCRdb re-called the 5' RACE reads with MiXCR. The sample holds hundreds of thousands of distinct CDR3 sequences; roughly three fifths are singletons and the top ten take 20% to 30%. The rearrangement uses TRBV5-1 and TRBJ1-5; D gene uncertain. This TCR derives from a man between 35 and 55 years old in good health. Sequenced input: blood. CDR3 sequence reads: CASSFLRPQHF. The CDR3, as DNA: TGCGCCAGCAGCTTCCTCCGGCCCCAGCATTTT.